The TCR beta chain described here comes from a study of cytomegalovirus exposure and HLA in healthy donors. Overall study results and limits: TCR beta V segments were, for the most part, productive about 87% or about 30% of the time in an earlier analysis. In the analysis, some V segments, TRBV6-2 and TRBV6-3 included, were excluded as indistinguishable.

This clone was recorded once. Its matching antigen is unknown. V shed 3 bases and J 2 bases; nucleotides not matched to a gene: 1. The CDR3 extends over 13 amino acids. From germline, CDR1 is SGHRS and CDR2 YFSETQ. Researchers ran the PCR with 60 Vbeta and 13 Jbeta primers. Methods used by the authors: Tens of millions of unique TCR beta chains, roughly 11 million shared, were counted in a later analysis. TCRdb's copy holds only in-frame clones and misses some; the assay was immunoSEQ multiplex PCR. V, J and clone size derive from that table, while D and trimming were established from the DNA sequence. The data contain about 95,000 clones, roughly four fifths of them singletons.

The chain couples TRBV5-1 to TRBJ2-7; 8 bases map to TRBD2. This receptor was identified in a young man in good health and CMV-seropositive. Sequencing used PBMCs. The CDR3 sequence is CASSSGLAYEQYF. CDR3 sequence (DNA): TGCGCCAGCAGCTCGGGACTAGCCTACGAGCAGTACTTC.